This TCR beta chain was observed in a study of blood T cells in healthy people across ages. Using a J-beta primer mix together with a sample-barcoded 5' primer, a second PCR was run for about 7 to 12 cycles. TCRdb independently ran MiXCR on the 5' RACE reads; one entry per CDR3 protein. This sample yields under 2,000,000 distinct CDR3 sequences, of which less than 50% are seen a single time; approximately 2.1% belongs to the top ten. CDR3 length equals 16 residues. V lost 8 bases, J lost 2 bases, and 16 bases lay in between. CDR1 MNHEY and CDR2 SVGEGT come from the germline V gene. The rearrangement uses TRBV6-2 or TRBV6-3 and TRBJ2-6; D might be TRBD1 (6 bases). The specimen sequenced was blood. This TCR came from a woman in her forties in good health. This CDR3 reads CASSNTQGTGANVLTF. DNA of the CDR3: TGTGCCAGCTCTAATACACAGGGTACTGGGGCCAACGTCCTGACTTTC.